This passage covers 5 T cell receptor beta chains from one sample sequenced in a study of T cells after yellow fever vaccination. In TCRdb, the 5' RACE reads were re-called with MiXCR into one record per CDR3 protein. There are under 300,000 distinct CDR3 sequences in the sample; 6.9% occur only once, and about 0.85% lies in the top ten. The sequencing used CD4+ T cells sorted from PBMCs, collected 15 days after the yellow fever booster vaccination. These receptors came from a man aged 25-45 years who received the YFV17D yellow fever vaccine.

This clonotype was counted between two and nine times. This chain joins TRBV29-1 and TRBJ1-2, with 8 bases identical to TRBD1. Trimming took 5 bases from V and 5 from J; bases not matched to a gene: 4. The CDR3 spans 12 residues. Germline values: CDR1 SQVTM, CDR2 ANQGSEA. CDR3 protein: CSVTGGRYGYTF. Written as DNA, the CDR3 is TGCAGCGTTACAGGGGGTCGATATGGCTACACCTTC.

This clonotype was picked up a small number of times. J is TRBJ2-7 and V is TRBV5-1, with 9 bases matching TRBD2. V trimming: 4 bases; J trimming: 3 bases; junction bases outside the gene matches: 11. CDR1 and CDR2 (germline): SGHRS, YFSETQ. The CDR3 spans 16 residues. The DNA of the CDR3 is TGCGCCAGCAGCCCGTCTGTTGGAGCGGGGGGCTACGAGCAGTACTTC. It specifies CASSPSVGAGGYEQYF.

Ten or more counts support this clonotype. The chain couples TRBV29-1 to TRBJ2-5, with D possibly being TRBD2 (5 bases). In germline, CDR1 is SQVTM, CDR2 ANQGSEA. This CDR3 spans 15 amino acids. Trimming took off 4 bases at V and 1 base at J, with 16 bases between the two ends. The CDR3 DNA is TGCAGCGTTGGGGTCAGCGGAGCAATCCAAGAGACCCAGTACTTC. Its translation is CSVGVSGAIQETQYF.

This clonotype was counted ten times or more. This chain uses TRBV11-1 with TRBJ2-3; no firm D call. The CDR3 runs to 17 residues. Trimming cost V 0 bases and J 2 bases, with 15 bases left between them. Germline assignment: CDR1 SGHAT and CDR2 FQDESV (reference sequence). CDR3 DNA: TGTGCCAGCAGCTTAGCGCGTTCACATCCCCTCACAGATACGCAGTATTTT. This gives the protein CASSLARSHPLTDTQYF.

This clonotype was detected a few times. CDR3 sequence reads: CAWSWQRNNSPLHF. The CDR3, as DNA: TGTGCCTGGAGTTGGCAAAGGAATAATTCACCCCTCCACTTT. The genes are TRBV30 and TRBJ1-6; D is unclear. There are 14 residues in the CDR3. Germline V gene lookup returns CDR1 GTSNPN and CDR2 SVGIG (reference sequence). Deletions cut 2 bases from V and 5 bases from J, with 10 bases between.